This entry lists 4 T cell receptor beta chains sequenced from one sample in a study of T cell responses to AZD1222 COVID-19 vaccine. Libraries were prepared by immunoSEQ multiplex PCR; TCRdb keeps only in-frame clonotypes and omits some of them. The sample has 90,000 to 110,000 clones; around 90% are singletons. The sample here was peripheral blood, taken on day 0 of MenACWY control vaccination. These receptors came from an adult in good health.

This clone was picked up a small number of times. CDR3 in DNA: TGTGCCAGTAGTTCCCGGACAGGTGAAGCTTTCTTT. Encoded protein: CASSSRTGEAFF. This chain connects TRBV19 to TRBJ1-1, with TRBD1 identical over 7 bases. Germline V CDR1 and CDR2: LNHDA, SQIVND (reference sequence). The CDR3 has 12 amino acids. V shed 5 bases, J shed 7 bases, and the junction held 4 bases outside the gene matches.

V is TRBV7-9 and J is TRBJ2-3; either TRBD1 or TRBD2 may supply D (5 bases each). Germline V gene sequence: CDR1 SEHNR, CDR2 FQNEAQ (reference sequence). CDR3 length: 17 amino acids. V lost 0 bases, J lost 6 bases, and 19 bases lay in between. The CDR3 loop is CASSLALGRRGVDTQYF. Written as DNA, the CDR3 is TGTGCCAGCAGCTTAGCGCTCGGACGGAGAGGGGTGGATACGCAGTATTTT.

V is TRBV4-3 and J is TRBJ2-2; no firm D call. Trimming took off 2 bases at V and 1 base at J, with 8 bases between the two ends. Looked up from germline, CDR1 is LGHNA and CDR2 is YSLEER. This CDR3 spans 15 amino acids. CDR3 sequence reads: CASSQQRGNTGELFF. As DNA, the CDR3 is TGCGCCAGCAGCCAACAGCGCGGGAACACCGGGGAGCTGTTTTTT.

This chain connects TRBV7-2 to TRBJ1-5; D call uncertain. Per the germline V gene, CDR1 is SGHTA and CDR2 is FQGNSA. This CDR3 is built from 15 residues. The ends were cut back, 1 base at V and 6 bases at J, with 13 bases in the middle. The DNA for the CDR3 is TGTGCCAGCAGCTTAGAGGTTGGAGGGATTCAGCCCCAGCATTTT. Translated, it gives CASSLEVGGIQPQHF.